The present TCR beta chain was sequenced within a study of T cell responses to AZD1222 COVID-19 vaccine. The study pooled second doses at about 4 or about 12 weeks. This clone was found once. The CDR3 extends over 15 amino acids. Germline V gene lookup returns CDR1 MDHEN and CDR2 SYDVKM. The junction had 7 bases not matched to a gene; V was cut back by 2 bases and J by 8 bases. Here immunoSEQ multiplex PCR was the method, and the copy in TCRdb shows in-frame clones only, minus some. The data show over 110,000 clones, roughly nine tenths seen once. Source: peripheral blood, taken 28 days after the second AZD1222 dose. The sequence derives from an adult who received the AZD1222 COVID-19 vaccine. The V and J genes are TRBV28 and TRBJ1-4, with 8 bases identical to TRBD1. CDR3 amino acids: CASSLPRTGREKLFF. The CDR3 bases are TGTGCCAGCAGTTTACCCCGGACAGGGCGGGAAAAACTGTTTTTT.